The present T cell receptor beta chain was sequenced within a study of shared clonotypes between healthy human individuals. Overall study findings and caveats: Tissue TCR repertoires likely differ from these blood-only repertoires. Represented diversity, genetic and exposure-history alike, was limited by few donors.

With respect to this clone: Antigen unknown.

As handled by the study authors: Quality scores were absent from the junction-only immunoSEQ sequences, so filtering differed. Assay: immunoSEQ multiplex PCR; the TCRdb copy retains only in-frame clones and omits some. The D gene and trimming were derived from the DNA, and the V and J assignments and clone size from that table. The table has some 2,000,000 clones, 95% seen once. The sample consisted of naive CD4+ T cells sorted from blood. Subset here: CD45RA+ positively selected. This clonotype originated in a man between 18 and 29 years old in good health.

The CDR3 DNA reads as TGTGCCAGTAGTCTGTTGGGCCTAAAAGCTTTCTTT. This sequence encodes CASSLLGLKAFF. The rearrangement joins TRBV19 to TRBJ1-1, with unresolved D. Trimming stripped 5 bases from V and 9 bases from J, with 13 bases between. The CDR3 length is 12 residues. Germline V gene lookup returns CDR1 LNHDA and CDR2 SQIVND (reference sequence).